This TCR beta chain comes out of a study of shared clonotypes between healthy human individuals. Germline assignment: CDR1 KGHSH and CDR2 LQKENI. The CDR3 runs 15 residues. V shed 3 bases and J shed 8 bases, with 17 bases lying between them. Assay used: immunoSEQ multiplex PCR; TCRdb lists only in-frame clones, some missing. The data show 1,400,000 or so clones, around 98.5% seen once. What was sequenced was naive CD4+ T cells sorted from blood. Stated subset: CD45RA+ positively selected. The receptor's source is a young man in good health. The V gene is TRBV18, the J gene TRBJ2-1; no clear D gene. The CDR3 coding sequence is TGTGCCAGCTCACCCACTCTATATAGTGGCGATGAGCAGTTCTTC. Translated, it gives CASSPTLYSGDEQFF.